The following is a TCR beta chain sequence with its context. Antigen: not known. Assay: immunoSEQ multiplex PCR; the TCRdb copy retains only in-frame clones and omits some. This table has about 94,000 clones, more than 85% appearing once. This sample is drawn from a study of graft-versus-host responses after intestinal transplantation. J gave up 1 base and V 7 bases, and 10 bases lay outside the gene matches. This CDR3 is built from 15 residues. CDR1 is SEHNR, CDR2 FQNEAQ, per germline (reference sequence). This clonotype was obtained from a human donor who received an intestinal transplant. The specimen was unstimulated CD8+ T cells sorted from spleen or lymph node cells, collected before intestinal transplant. The V gene is TRBV7-9, the J gene TRBJ2-7, with 7 bases lining up with TRBD1. CDR3 coding DNA: TGTGCCAGCAACACCCCGGGACAGCCTTCCTACGAGCAGTACTTC. Translated, it gives CASNTPGQPSYEQYF.